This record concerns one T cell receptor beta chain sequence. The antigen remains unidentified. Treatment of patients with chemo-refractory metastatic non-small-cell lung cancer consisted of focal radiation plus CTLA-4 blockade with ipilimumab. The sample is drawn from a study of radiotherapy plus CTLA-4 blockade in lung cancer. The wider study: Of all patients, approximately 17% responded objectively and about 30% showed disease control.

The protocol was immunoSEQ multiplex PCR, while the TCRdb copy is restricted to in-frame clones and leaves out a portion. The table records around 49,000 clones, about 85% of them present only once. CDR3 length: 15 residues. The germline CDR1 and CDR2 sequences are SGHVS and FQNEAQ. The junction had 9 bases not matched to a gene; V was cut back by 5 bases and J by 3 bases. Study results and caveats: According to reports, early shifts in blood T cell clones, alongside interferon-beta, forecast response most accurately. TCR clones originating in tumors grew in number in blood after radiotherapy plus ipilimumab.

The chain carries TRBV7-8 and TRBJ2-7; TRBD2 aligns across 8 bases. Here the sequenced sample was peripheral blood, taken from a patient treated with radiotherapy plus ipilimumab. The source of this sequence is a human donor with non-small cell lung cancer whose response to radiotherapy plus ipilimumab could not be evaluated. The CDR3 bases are TGTGCCAGCAGCCCTCAACGGGAGGGCCGCTACGAGCAGTACTTC. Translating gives CASSPQREGRYEQYF.